The clone carrying this TCR beta chain was counted a single time. The V gene end was trimmed by 2 bases and the J gene end by 4 bases; junction bases not matched to a gene: 5. Germline CDR1 GTSNPN, CDR2 SVGIG (reference sequence). The CDR3 runs 15 residues. These data belong to a study of blood T cell repertoires in COVID-19. Study-wide background: The United States, Italy and Spain provided the acute and convalescent COVID-19 samples. The cDNA or gDNA used as material had been derived from T cells, B-cell-depleted T cells, or PBMCs.

Original analysis: How many nucleated cells were present was estimated from reference gene primer amplification. The assay was immunoSEQ multiplex PCR, and TCRdb's table has in-frame clones only and misses some. That table furnishes V, J and clone size, whereas the DNA furnished D and trimming. This sample carries around 110,000 clones, 70% to 85% of them seen once, and the ten largest clones take 7.5%. The specimen sequenced was peripheral blood. This rearrangement joins TRBV30 to TRBJ2-3; 11 positions match TRBD2. This TCR was recovered from a man aged 65 to 79 with active or convalescent COVID-19. CDR3 sequence reads: CAWSNSGGAADTQYF. The CDR3 nucleotides read TGTGCCTGGAGTAATAGCGGGGGGGCCGCAGATACGCAGTATTTT.